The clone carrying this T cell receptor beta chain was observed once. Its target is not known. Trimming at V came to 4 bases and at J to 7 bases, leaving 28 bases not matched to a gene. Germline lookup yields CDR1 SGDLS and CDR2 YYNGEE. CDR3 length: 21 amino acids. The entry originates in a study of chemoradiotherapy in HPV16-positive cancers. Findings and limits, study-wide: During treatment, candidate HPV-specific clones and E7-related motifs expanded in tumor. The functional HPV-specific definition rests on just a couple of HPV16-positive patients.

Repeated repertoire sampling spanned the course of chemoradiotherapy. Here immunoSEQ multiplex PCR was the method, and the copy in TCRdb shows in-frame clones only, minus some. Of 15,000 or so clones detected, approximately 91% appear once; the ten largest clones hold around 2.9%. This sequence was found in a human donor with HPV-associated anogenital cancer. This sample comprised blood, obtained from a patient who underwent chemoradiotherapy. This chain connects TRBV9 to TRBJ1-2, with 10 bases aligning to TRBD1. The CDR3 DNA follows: TGTGCCAGCAGCCCCCGTGATGGCCCTGGCCGGGACAGGGGCATCCTCTGTGGCTACACCTTC. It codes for CASSPRDGPGRDRGILCGYTF.